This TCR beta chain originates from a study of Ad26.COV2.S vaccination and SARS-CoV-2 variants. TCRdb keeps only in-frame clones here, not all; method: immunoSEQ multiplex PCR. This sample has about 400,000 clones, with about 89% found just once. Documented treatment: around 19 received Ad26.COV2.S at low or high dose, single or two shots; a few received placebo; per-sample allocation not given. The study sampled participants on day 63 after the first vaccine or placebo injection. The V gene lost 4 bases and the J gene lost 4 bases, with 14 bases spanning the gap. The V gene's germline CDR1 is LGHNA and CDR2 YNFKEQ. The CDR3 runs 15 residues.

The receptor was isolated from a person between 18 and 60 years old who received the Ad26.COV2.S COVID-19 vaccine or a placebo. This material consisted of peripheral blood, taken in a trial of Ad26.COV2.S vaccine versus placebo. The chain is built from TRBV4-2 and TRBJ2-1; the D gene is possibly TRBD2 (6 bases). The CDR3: CASSRDSVSYNEQFF. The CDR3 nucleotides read TGTGCCAGCAGCCGGGACTCCGTCTCTTACAATGAGCAGTTCTTC.